This T cell receptor beta chain was identified during a study of identical twins (dated by TCRdb to 2016 to 2017). In the study overall: The study deep-sequenced TCR alpha and beta repertoires from monozygotic twins, unrelated adults of various ages and cord blood to test whether fetal clonotypes persist. To rule out contamination, the twin experiments were replicated at different times with different library preparation protocols.

Library method: 5' RACE. This sample was sequenced with an Illumina HiSeq 2000. A universal primer binding site was added through template switching, and the final cDNA carried a unique molecular identifier so that TCR cDNA molecules could be counted accurately. Specific primers in the conserved constant-segment region were used to synthesize first-strand cDNA for the TCR alpha and beta chains. To control for contamination, each cDNA library was double barcoded with a SMART-Mk sample barcode plus Illumina barcodes. TruSeq adapter sequences and Illumina sample barcodes were added in two successive PCR steps. Sequencing of the TCR alpha and beta cDNA libraries was done on the Illumina HiSeq platform using custom primers. In the original analysis: MiGEC was used to process raw reads and extract unique molecular identifiers, and MiXCR was used to find CDR3 positions. Recombination models were inferred per individual with the repgenHMM and IGoR tools using an EM algorithm. The analysis of shared clonotypes was done with the tcR package in R, with sharing normalized by the product of cloneset sizes. To study raw recombination free of thymic and clonal selection effects, out-of-frame nonproductive sequences were analyzed. TCRdb took the public reads, trimmed them with fastp at Q25, ran MiXCR for clone calling and kept in-frame beta chains. Identical CDR3 proteins give one entry, which carries the most common genes and DNA. TCRdb, not the authors, supplied the V and J calls. In this sample the table shows roughly 1,500,000 distinct CDR3 sequences, about 32% of which occur a single time. About 0.27% of the sample goes to the ten largest clones.

V was cut back by 0 bases and J by 0 bases, leaving a gap of 11 bases between them. The germline V gene (reference sequence) gives CDR1 as DFQATT and CDR2 as SNEGSKA. The cysteine opens and the phenylalanine closes a CDR3 of 15 amino acids. Solely the CDR3 DNA is kept, with 45 bases framed from the first base. The sample holds one count of this clonotype. Its antigen is unknown. Base-call qualities are not available, and no considerably larger clone is one nucleotide away. The paper as a whole reports these results and caveats: Zero-insertion analyses could be partly confounded by invariant T cells such as MAIT and iNKT, although diverse VJ usage argued against such confounding for most clonotypes. In monozygotic twins, recombination models systematically underestimated out-of-frame TCR alpha sharing, but the models matched the sharing seen between unrelated individuals. Abundant cord blood beta clonotypes carried fewer insertions; young adult naive repertoires showed a weaker similar trend, while memory repertoires showed none. Conclusions relied on cross-sectional statistical analysis, since the same donors could not be followed over many years. Compared with coincidental sharing between unrelated individuals, out-of-frame TCR alpha sequences shared between twins showed an excess of sequences with low generation probability. In beta out-of-frame sequences, excess twin sharing was weaker, because having fewer shared sequences lowered the signal-to-noise ratio.

All donors were healthy Caucasians. The V gene is TRBV20-1 and the J gene is TRBJ1-2; confidence is insufficient to name the D gene. Sample: cord blood. This TCR came from a newborn girl in good health. For the CDR3, the sequence is CSARDRKVANYGYTF. The sequenced DNA is TGCAGTGCTAGAGATCGGAAGGTAGCTAACTATGGCTACACCTTC.